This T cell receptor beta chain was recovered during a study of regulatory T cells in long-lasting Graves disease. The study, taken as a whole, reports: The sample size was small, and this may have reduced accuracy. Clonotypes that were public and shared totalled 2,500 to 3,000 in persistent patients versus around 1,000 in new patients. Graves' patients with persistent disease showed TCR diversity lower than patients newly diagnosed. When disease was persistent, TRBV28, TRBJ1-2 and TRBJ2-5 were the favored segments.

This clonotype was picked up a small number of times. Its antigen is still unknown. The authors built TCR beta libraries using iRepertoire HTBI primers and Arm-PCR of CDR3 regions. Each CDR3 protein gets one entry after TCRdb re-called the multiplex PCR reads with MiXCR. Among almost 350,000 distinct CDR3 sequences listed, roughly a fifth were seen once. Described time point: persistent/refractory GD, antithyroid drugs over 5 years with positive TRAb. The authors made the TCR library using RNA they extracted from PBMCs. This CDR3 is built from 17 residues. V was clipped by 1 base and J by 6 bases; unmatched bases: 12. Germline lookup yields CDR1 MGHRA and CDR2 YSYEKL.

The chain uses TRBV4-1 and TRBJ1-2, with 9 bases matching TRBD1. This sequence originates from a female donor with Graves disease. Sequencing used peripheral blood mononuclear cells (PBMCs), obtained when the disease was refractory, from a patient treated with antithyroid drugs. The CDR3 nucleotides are TGCGCCAGCAGCCAAGGGCAAGGGGACAGGGTGTTAAATGGCTACACCTTC. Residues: CASSQGQGDRVLNGYTF.